The sequence of this TCR beta chain was determined in a study of CD8 T cells in Susac syndrome. CDR1 and CDR2 from the germline V gene are LGHDT and YNNKEL (reference sequence). The CDR3 contains 14 residues. V was clipped by 0 bases and J by 5 bases, with 7 bases between them. TCR beta was sequenced from blood CD8+ and CD4+ T cells. The RNA input was about 0.5 to 1 ug, and it was reverse transcribed with random hexamers. TCRdb recomputed calls from the immunoSEQ multiplex PCR reads with MiXCR, one row per CDR3 protein. This sample has approximately 260,000 distinct CDR3 sequences; roughly 95% occur once, and the top ten carry less than 0.11%.

The chain combines TRBV3-1 with TRBJ2-2, with D unresolved. The receptor's source is a human donor with Susac syndrome. The sequenced sample was CD4+ T cells from PBMCs. The CDR3 DNA reads as TGTGCCAGCAGCCAAGATTGGGCAACCGGGGAGCTGTTTTTT. It specifies CASSQDWATGELFF.